The 12 T cell receptor beta chains reported below all come from one sample, sequenced in a study of CD8+CD57+ T cells in acquired aplastic anemia. The TCR beta profiling, which covered VDJ combination and CDR3 sequence, was carried out using genomic DNA as the template. TCRdb re-called the reads with MiXCR, one entry per CDR3 protein. The sample consists of 150,000 to 200,000 distinct CDR3 sequences, around half of them appearing once. Flow cytometry had shown expanded CD8+CD57+ cells in the patients chosen for sequencing. Sequenced input: sorted CD4+, CD8+, or CD8+CD57+ T cells (not recorded which) from PBMCs. These receptor sequences come from a human donor with aplastic anemia.

This clonotype was found many times. V usage is TRBV2 and J usage is TRBJ2-5; 8 bases fit TRBD1. The CDR3 covers 14 residues. V shed 8 bases, J shed 2 bases, and the junction held 7 bases outside the gene matches. CDR1 and CDR2 from the germline V gene are SNHLY and FYNNEI. The CDR3 nucleotides are TGTGCCAGCGGGGCCGGGACAGGACAAGAGACCCAGTACTTC. It specifies CASGAGTGQETQYF. Full variable domain (outside the CDR3, taken from reference TRBV2 and TRBJ2-5): EPEVTQTPSHQVTQMGQEVILRCVPISNHLYFYWYRQILGQKVEFLVSFYNNEISEKSEIFDDQFSVERPDGSNFTLKIRSTKLEDSAMYFCASGAGTGQETQYFGPGTRLLVL.

Turning to this clonotype: At one of its ends the junction is not consistent with the germline gene, which may arise from a read error. The chain joins TRBV6-2 or TRBV6-3 to TRBJ2-5; D is possibly TRBD2 (6 bases). Germline V gives CDR1 MNHEY, CDR2 SVGEGT. The CDR3 has 13 residues. The CDR3 DNA sequence: TGTGCCAGCAGCTCATCTTCTCCGGGAGTCGGGGACTTC. This translates into CASSSSSPGVGDF.

Only one count was recorded for this clonotype. Here the CDR3 DNA reads TGTGCCAGCAGCGGACAGGGGGCGTATGTCACTGAAGCTTTCTTT. Its translation is CASSGQGAYVTEAFF. V and J are TRBV2 and TRBJ1-1; 11 bases match TRBD1. Trimming at V came to 6 bases and at J to 4 bases, leaving 7 bases not matched to a gene. Germline V lookup: CDR1 SNHLY, CDR2 FYNNEI. CDR3 length: 15 residues.

The chain combines TRBV2 with TRBJ2-3, with 7 bases aligning to TRBD1. Looked up from germline, CDR1 is SNHLY and CDR2 is FYNNEI. This CDR3 contains 15 residues. Trimming cost V 5 bases and J 2 bases; bases outside gene matches: 7. The CDR3 DNA reads TGTGCCAGCAGTTTATCGACAGGGTACACAGATACGCAGTATTTT. Protein product: CASSLSTGYTDTQYF.

For this clonotype: This may be a read error, as it is one base from a much larger clone. The chain recombines TRBV28 with TRBJ2-3; D ambiguous. CDR1 and CDR2 (germline): MDHEN, SYDVKM. This CDR3 is built from 12 residues. For the CDR3, the DNA is TGTGCCGGCAGTCTCCTCACAGATACGCAGTATTTT. Protein: CAGSLLTDTQYF. The variable domain in full, with the rest retrieved from reference TRBV28 and TRBJ2-3, is DVKVTQSSRYLVKRTGEKVFLECVQDMDHENMFWYRQDPGLGLRLIYFSYDVKMKEKGDIPEGYSVSREKKERFSLILESASTNQTSMYLCAGSLLTDTQYFGPGTRLTVL.

The gene calls are TRBV6-1 and TRBJ2-1; D not resolved. CDR1 is MNHNS, CDR2 SASEGT, per germline. V gave up 6 bases and J gave up 13 bases, with 13 bases separating them. The CDR3 is 11 residues long. The CDR3 spells CASSQTIEQFF. The DNA for the CDR3 is TGTGCCAGCAGCCAAACAATCGAACAGTTCTTC.

The CDR3 DNA is TGCGCCAGCAGCCAAGATCTGGGTAGACGAACAGATACGCAGTATTTT. It translates to CASSQDLGRRTDTQYF. The rearrangement uses TRBV4-1 and TRBJ2-3, with no clear D. The CDR3 sequence is 16 residues long. V lost 0 bases and J 3 bases, leaving 13 bases between the germline ends. CDR1 is MGHRA, CDR2 YSYEKL, per germline.

This clonotype has ten or more counts. V gene TRBV2 combines with J gene TRBJ2-7; D is perhaps TRBD1 (7 bases). The V end was cut by 3 bases, the J end by 2 bases, with 11 bases between. The CDR3 loop spans 14 amino acids. Per the germline V gene, CDR1 is SNHLY and CDR2 is FYNNEI. The CDR3 protein is CASSERRGPYEQYF. Written as DNA, the CDR3 is TGTGCCAGCAGTGAGCGGAGGGGGCCCTACGAGCAGTACTTC. The full variable domain, completed using reference TRBV2 and TRBJ2-7, is EPEVTQTPSHQVTQMGQEVILRCVPISNHLYFYWYRQILGQKVEFLVSFYNNEISEKSEIFDDQFSVERPDGSNFTLKIRSTKLEDSAMYFCASSERRGPYEQYFGPGTRLTVT.

V gene TRBV5-5 combines with J gene TRBJ1-2; possible D gene TRBD1, 6 bases. Germline V CDR1 and CDR2: SGHKS, YYEKEE (reference sequence). V was shortened by 4 bases and J by 0 bases, with 13 bases between the two germline ends. The CDR3 is 15 amino acids. The CDR3 DNA reads as TGTGCCAGCAGCCCAAGTTGGGGGCCTAACTATGGCTACACCTTC. It encodes CASSPSWGPNYGYTF.

This clonotype came up many times. The chain uses TRBV6-5 and TRBJ2-7; TRBD2 matches 10 bases. CDR3 length: 16 amino acids. V dropped 0 bases and J dropped 4; count of bases not matched to a gene: 6. Germline V CDR1 and CDR2: MNHEY, SVGAGI. CDR3 DNA sequence: TGTGCCAGCAGTTACTCCAAACTAGCGGGGTTATACGAGCAGTACTTC. Translation: CASSYSKLAGLYEQYF.

Comments on this clonotype: One end of the junction is discordant with germline, which a read error may explain. The J gene is TRBJ2-7, the V gene TRBV15, with D perhaps TRBD1 or TRBD2 (5 bases each). Germline V gives CDR1 LNHNV, CDR2 YYDKDF (reference sequence). The CDR3 covers 14 residues. The CDR3 protein is CATGRDLGPYEQYF. Written as DNA, the CDR3 is TGTGCCACCGGCAGAGATCTGGGACCCTACGAGCAGTACTTC.

Here the CDR3 reads CSARAGRETQYF. The CDR3 nucleotides are TGCAGTGCTAGAGCGGGACGGGAGACCCAGTACTTC. This sequence joins TRBV20-1 and TRBJ2-5; either TRBD1 or TRBD2 may supply D (5 bases each). There are 12 residues in the CDR3. V was pared by 1 base and J by 5 bases, with 8 bases between. Per the germline V gene, CDR1 is DFQATT and CDR2 is SNEGSKA (reference sequence).